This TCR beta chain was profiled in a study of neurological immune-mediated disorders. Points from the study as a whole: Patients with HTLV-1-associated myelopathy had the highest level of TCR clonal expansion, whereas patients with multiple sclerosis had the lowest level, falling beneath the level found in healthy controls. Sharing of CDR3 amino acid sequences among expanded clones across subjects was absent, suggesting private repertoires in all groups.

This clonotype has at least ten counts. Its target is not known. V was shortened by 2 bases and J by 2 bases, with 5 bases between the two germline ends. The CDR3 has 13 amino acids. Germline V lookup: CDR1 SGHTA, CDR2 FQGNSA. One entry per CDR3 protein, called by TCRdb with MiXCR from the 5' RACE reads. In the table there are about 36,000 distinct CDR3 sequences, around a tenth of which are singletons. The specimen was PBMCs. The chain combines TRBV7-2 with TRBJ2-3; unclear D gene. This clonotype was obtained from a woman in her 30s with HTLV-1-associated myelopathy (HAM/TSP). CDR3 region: CASSLYFTDTQYF. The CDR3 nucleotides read TGTGCCAGCAGCTTATACTTCACAGATACGCAGTATTTT.